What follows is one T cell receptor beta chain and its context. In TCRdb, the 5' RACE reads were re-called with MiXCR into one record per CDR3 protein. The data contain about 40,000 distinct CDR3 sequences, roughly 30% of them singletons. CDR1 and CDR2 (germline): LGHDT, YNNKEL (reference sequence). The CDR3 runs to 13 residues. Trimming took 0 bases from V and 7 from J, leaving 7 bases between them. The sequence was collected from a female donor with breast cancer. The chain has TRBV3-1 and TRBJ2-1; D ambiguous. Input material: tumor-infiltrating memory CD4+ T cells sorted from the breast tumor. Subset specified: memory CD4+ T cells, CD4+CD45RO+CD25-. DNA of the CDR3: TGTGCCAGCAGCCAAGAGCTATCAAATGAGCAGTTCTTC. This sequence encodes CASSQELSNEQFF.